These T cell receptor beta chains were read from a single sample in a study of early T cells in non-severe SARS-CoV-2 infection. Using its own MiXCR run on the 5' RACE reads, TCRdb lists one record per CDR3 protein. The sample has 30,000 or so distinct CDR3 sequences; approximately 7% are singletons. Sequencing input: whole blood. The receptors shown here come from an adult who was a healthcare worker with PCR-confirmed SARS-CoV-2 infection or an uninfected control (not recorded which). Both conserved end residues are part of each CDR3. Each record gives: V gene, D gene, J gene, clone size, CDR3 DNA, CDR3 protein. D genes are given only for firm matches. Rows give clone size only sometimes, using once, few, many, or a class for an expanded clone.

v_call: TRBV7-3
d_call: -
j_call: TRBJ2-3
clone_size: many
cdr3_nt: TGTGCCAGCAGTTCAGGTGTAGGGAGTGTTGCAGATACGCAGTATTTT
cdr3_aa: CASSSGVGSVADTQYF

v_call: TRBV20-1
d_call: TRBD2
j_call: TRBJ2-7
clone_size: many
cdr3_nt: TGCAGTGCTCTGGCGGGAGGGCTTCGGTTCGAGCAGTACTTC
cdr3_aa: CSALAGGLRFEQYF

v_call: TRBV6-6
d_call: -
j_call: TRBJ2-7
clone_size: many
cdr3_nt: TGTGCCAGCAGCGCCGGCGGGGGCCCCTACGAGCAGTACTTC
cdr3_aa: CASSAGGGPYEQYF

v_call: TRBV24-1
d_call: -
j_call: TRBJ2-3
clone_size: few
cdr3_nt: TGTGCCACCAGTGACTCTGGACGACACACAGATACGCAGTATTTT
cdr3_aa: CATSDSGRHTDTQYF

v_call: TRBV2
d_call: -
j_call: TRBJ1-5
clone_size: few
cdr3_nt: TGTGCCAGCAGTAATACGCGGGATCAGCCCCAGCATTTT
cdr3_aa: CASSNTRDQPQHF

v_call: TRBV19
d_call: -
j_call: TRBJ1-5
clone_size: many
cdr3_nt: TGTGCCAGTAGTTGGCAGGGCGGCAATCAGCCCCAGCATTTT
cdr3_aa: CASSWQGGNQPQHF

v_call: TRBV10-3
d_call: -
j_call: TRBJ2-6
clone_size: many
cdr3_nt: TGTGCCATCAGTGAGCTGGCCGCTATATCTGGGGCCAACGTCCTGACTTTC
cdr3_aa: CAISELAAISGANVLTF

v_call: TRBV18
d_call: TRBD1
j_call: TRBJ1-1
clone_size: few
cdr3_nt: TGTGCCAGCTCAGAGACAGGGGGCAGGAACACTGAAGCTTTCTTT
cdr3_aa: CASSETGGRNTEAFF

v_call: TRBV12-3/TRBV12-4
d_call: -
j_call: TRBJ2-6
clone_size: many
cdr3_nt: TGTGCCAGCAGTCTGGGGGCCAACGTCCTGACTTTC
cdr3_aa: CASSLGANVLTF

v_call: TRBV7-2
d_call: -
j_call: TRBJ2-3
clone_size: many
cdr3_nt: TGTGCCAGCAGCCCCGTTCGGGTGTGGACGGATACGCAGTATTTT
cdr3_aa: CASSPVRVWTDTQYF

v_call: TRBV30
d_call: TRBD2
j_call: TRBJ2-1
clone_size: many
cdr3_nt: TGTGCCTGGAGCGGAGCGGGACACAATGAGCAGTTCTTC
cdr3_aa: CAWSGAGHNEQFF

v_call: TRBV6-4
d_call: TRBD1
j_call: TRBJ1-5
clone_size: -
cdr3_nt: TGTGCCAGCAGGAGGACAGGGGGGGATCAGCCCCAGCATTTT
cdr3_aa: CASRRTGGDQPQHF

v_call: TRBV28
d_call: -
j_call: TRBJ2-2
clone_size: many
cdr3_nt: TGTGCCAGCAGTCCTCCCAGAGCTGGGGAGCTGTTTTTT
cdr3_aa: CASSPPRAGELFF

v_call: TRBV6-1
d_call: -
j_call: TRBJ1-5
clone_size: -
cdr3_nt: TGTGCCAGCAGTGAGTGGAGGGATCGGCCCCAGCATTTT
cdr3_aa: CASSEWRDRPQHF

v_call: TRBV20-1
d_call: TRBD1
j_call: TRBJ2-7
clone_size: once
cdr3_nt: TGCAGTGCTAGACTGGACAGGGGATACGAGCAGTACTTC
cdr3_aa: CSARLDRGYEQYF

v_call: TRBV5-6
d_call: -
j_call: TRBJ1-2
clone_size: many
cdr3_nt: TGTGCCAGCAGCTTGACAGAGCTTATGGGCTACACCTTC
cdr3_aa: CASSLTELMGYTF

v_call: TRBV7-9
d_call: -
j_call: TRBJ1-1
clone_size: few
cdr3_nt: TGTGCCAGCAGCTTAGGCGCGGGGAAGAACACTGAAGCTTTCTTT
cdr3_aa: CASSLGAGKNTEAFF

v_call: TRBV7-2
d_call: TRBD2
j_call: TRBJ2-1
clone_size: many
cdr3_nt: TGTGCCAGCACCCCCTGGGCGGGAGGATACAATGAGCAGTTCTTC
cdr3_aa: CASTPWAGGYNEQFF